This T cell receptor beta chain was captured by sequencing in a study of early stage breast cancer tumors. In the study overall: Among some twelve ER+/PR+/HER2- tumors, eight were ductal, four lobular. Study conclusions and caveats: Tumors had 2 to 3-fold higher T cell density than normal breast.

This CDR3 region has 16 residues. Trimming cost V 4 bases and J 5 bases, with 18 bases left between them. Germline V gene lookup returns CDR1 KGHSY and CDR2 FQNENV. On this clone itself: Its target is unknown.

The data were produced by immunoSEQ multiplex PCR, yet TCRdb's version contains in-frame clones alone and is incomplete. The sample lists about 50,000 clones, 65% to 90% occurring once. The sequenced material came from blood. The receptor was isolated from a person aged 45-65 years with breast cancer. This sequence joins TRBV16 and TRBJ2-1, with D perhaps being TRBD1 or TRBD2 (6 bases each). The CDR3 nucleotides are TGTGCCAGCAGCCCTGCGAGGGGGGACTCTGACAATGAGCAGTTCTTC. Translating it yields CASSPARGDSDNEQFF.